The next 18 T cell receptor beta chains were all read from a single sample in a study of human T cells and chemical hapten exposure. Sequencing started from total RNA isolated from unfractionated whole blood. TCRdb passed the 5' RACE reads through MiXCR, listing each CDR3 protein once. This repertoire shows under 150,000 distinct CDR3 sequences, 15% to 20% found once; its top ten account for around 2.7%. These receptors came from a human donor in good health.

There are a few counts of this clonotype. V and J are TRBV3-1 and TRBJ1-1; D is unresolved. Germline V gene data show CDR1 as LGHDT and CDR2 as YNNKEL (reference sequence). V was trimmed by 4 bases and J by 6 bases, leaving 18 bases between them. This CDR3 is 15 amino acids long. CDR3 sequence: CASSRLLGREAEAFF. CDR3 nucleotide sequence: TGTGCCAGCAGCCGATTGCTGGGCCGTGAAGCTGAAGCTTTCTTT.

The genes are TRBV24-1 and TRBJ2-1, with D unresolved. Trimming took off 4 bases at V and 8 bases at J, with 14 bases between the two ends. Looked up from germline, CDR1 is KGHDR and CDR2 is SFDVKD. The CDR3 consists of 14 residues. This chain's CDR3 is CATSDPPQQYEQFF. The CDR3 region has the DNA TGTGCCACCAGTGACCCCCCCCAACAATATGAGCAGTTCTTC.

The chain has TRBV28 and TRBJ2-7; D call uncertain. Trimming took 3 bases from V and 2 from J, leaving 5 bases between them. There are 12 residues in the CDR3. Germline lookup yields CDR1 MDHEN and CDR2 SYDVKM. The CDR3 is CASSFSAYEQYF. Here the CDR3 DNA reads TGTGCCAGCAGTTTCTCGGCCTACGAGCAGTACTTC.

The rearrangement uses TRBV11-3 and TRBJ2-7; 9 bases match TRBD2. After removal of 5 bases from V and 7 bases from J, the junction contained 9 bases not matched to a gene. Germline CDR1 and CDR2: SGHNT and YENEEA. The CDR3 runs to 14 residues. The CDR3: CASSLSGRVEEQYF. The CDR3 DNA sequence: TGTGCCAGCAGCCTTAGCGGGAGAGTCGAAGAGCAGTACTTC.

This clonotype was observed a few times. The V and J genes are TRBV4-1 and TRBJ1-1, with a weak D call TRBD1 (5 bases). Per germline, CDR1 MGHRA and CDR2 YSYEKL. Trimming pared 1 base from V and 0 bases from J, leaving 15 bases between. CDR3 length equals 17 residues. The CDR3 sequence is CASSQGQWGSLNTEAFF. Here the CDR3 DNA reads TGCGCCAGCAGCCAAGGACAATGGGGGTCATTGAACACTGAAGCTTTCTTT.

The CDR3 sequence: CASDRTGGDSYGYTF. The CDR3, as DNA: TGTGCCAGCGATCGGACAGGGGGCGACAGCTATGGCTACACCTTC. V is TRBV12-3 or TRBV12-4 and J is TRBJ1-2; 11 positions match TRBD1. V shed 8 bases, J shed 4 bases, and the junction held 9 bases outside the gene matches. This CDR3 comprises 15 residues.

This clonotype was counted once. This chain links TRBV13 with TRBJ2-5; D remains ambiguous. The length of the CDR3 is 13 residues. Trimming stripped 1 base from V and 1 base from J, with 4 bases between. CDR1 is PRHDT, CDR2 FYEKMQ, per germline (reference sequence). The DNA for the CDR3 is TGTGCCAGCAGCTTAGAGGGCCAAGAGACCCAGTACTTC. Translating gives CASSLEGQETQYF. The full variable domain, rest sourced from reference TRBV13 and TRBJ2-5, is AAGVIQSPRHLIKEKRETATLKCYPIPRHDTVYWYQQGPGQDPQFLISFYEKMQSDKGSIPDRFSAQQFSDYHSELNMSSLELGDSALYFCASSLEGQETQYFGPGTRLLVL.

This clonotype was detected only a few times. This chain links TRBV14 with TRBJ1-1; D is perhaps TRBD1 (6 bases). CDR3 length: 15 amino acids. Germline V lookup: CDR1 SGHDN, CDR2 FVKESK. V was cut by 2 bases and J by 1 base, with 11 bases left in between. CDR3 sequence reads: CASSQIQGPNTEAFF. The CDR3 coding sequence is TGTGCCAGCAGCCAAATTCAGGGGCCGAACACTGAAGCTTTCTTT.

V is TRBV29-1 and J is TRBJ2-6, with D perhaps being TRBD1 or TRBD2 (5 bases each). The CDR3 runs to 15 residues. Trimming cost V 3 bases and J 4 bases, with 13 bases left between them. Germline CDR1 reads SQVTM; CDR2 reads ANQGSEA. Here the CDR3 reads CSVERGAPGANVLTF. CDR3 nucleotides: TGCAGCGTTGAGAGGGGCGCCCCCGGGGCCAACGTCCTGACTTTC.

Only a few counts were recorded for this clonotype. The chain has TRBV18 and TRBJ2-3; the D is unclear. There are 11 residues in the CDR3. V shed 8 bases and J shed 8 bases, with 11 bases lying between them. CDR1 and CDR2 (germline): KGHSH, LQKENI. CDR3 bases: TGTGCCAGCGCAGATGTAGGTACGCAGTATTTT. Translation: CASADVGTQYF.

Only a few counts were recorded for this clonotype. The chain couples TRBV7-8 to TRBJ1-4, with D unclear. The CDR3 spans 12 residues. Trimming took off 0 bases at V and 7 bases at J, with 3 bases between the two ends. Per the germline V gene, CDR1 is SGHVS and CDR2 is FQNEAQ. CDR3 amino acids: CASSLAPEKLFF. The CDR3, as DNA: TGTGCCAGCAGCTTAGCTCCTGAAAAACTGTTTTTT.

CDR3 coding DNA: TGTGCCAGCAGCTGGGACAGGTCTGAAGCTTTCTTT. It encodes CASSWDRSEAFF. The V call is TRBV5-4, the J call TRBJ1-1; TRBD1 matches 8 bases. Germline values: CDR1 SGHNT, CDR2 YYREEE (reference sequence). Trimming removed 3 bases from V and 6 bases from J; junction bases left unmatched: 1. The CDR3 spans 12 residues.

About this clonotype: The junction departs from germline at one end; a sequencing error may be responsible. Here the CDR3 reads CASSQDEAGRGDGDTF. The CDR3 region has the DNA TGTGCCAGCAGCCAAGATGAAGCAGGGAGAGGCGATGGCGACACCTTC. The rearrangement links TRBV3-1 to TRBJ1-2; D is possibly TRBD1 (5 bases). The V gene's germline CDR1 is LGHDT and CDR2 YNNKEL (reference sequence). The CDR3 length is 16 residues.

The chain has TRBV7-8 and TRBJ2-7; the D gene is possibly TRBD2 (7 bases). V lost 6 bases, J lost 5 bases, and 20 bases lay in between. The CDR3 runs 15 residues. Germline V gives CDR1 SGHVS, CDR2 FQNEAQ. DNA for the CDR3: TGTGCCAGCAGTAGGGGGGGGCGGGAGAGAGACGAGCAGTACTTC. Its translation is CASSRGGRERDEQYF. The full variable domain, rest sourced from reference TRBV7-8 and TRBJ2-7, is GAGVSQSPRYKVAKRGQDVALRCDPISGHVSLFWYQQALGQGPEFLTYFQNEAQLDKSGLPSDRFFAERPEGSVSTLKIQRTQQEDSAVYLCASSRGGRERDEQYFGPGTRLTVT.

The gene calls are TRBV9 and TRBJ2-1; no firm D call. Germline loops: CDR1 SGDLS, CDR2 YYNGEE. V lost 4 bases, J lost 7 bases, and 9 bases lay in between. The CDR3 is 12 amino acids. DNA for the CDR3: TGTGCCAGCAGCAAGGACGGGAATGAGCAGTTCTTC. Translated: CASSKDGNEQFF.

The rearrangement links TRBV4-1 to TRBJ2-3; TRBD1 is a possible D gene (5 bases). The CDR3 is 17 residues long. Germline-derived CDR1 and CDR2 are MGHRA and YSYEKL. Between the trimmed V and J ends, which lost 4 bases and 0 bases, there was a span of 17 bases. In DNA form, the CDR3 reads TGCGCCAGCAGCCCAGATGGGGCATCGTCTAGCACAGATACGCAGTATTTT. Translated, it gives CASSPDGASSSTDTQYF.

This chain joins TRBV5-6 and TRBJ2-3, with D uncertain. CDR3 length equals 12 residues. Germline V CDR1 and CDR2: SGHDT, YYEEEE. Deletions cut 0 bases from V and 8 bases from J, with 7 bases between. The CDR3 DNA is TGTGCCAGCAGCTTGGGGACCCTTACGCAGTATTTT. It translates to CASSLGTLTQYF.

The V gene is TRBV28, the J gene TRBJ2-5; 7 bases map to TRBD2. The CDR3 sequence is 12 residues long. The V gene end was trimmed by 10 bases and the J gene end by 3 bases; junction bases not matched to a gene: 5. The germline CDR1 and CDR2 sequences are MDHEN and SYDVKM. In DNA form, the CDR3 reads TGTGCCACCGGAGCGGGAAAAGAGACCCAGTACTTC. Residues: CATGAGKETQYF.